This T cell receptor beta chain came from a study of CD4 T cells in relation to SARS-CoV-2 and coronaviruses. Before the COVID-19 pandemic, during about 2011-2019, CD4+ T cells were taken from unexposed donors. After ten to eleven days of culture, CD4+ T cells were isolated. A remark on this clone: Its specificity is unknown.

The method was immunoSEQ multiplex PCR; TCRdb's version includes in-frame clones alone and lacks a portion of them. The sample has 25,000 or so clones; 75% to 80% are singletons. Germline CDR1 SGDLS, CDR2 YYNGEE. Losses at the gene ends were 4 bases for V and 4 bases for J; bases not matched to a gene: 7. The CDR3 is 15 residues long. The sequence was collected from a human donor in good health. Sequencing was carried out using CD4+ T cells from PBMCs, cultured in vitro. The J gene is TRBJ2-2, the V gene TRBV9; 7 bases map to TRBD2. The chain's CDR3 is CASSSRTSSTGELFF. Written as DNA, the CDR3 is TGTGCCAGCAGCTCCCGGACTAGTAGCACCGGGGAGCTGTTTTTT. Together with reference TRBV9 and TRBJ2-2, the CDR3 gives the full variable domain: DSGVTQTPKHLITATGQRVTLRCSPRSGDLSVYWYQQSLDQGLQFLIQYYNGEERAKGNILERFSAQQFPDLHSELNLSSLELGDSALYFCASSSRTSSTGELFFGEGSRLTVL.